The rows below give T cell receptor beta chains drawn from one sample of a study of blood T cell repertoires in COVID-19. TCRdb's table, derived via immunoSEQ multiplex PCR, lists solely in-frame clones and lacks some. The sample has 400,000 to 500,000 clones; about 88% are singletons. Sequenced sample: PBMCs or T cells enriched from blood (not recorded which). These receptors were obtained from a woman under 30 who had been exposed to COVID-19. Each CDR3 is given with its conserved first and last residue. A D gene is named only where the DNA matches it firmly. Clone sizes are given selectively: once, few, many, or a class where the clone is expanded.

d_gene: .
v_gene: TRBV13
j_gene: TRBJ1-1
abundance: .
CDR3nt: TGTGCCAGCAGCGTCAGAGGGTCCCGCAACACTGAAGCTTTCTTT
CDR3aa: CASSVRGSRNTEAFF

d_gene: TRBD1
v_gene: TRBV18
j_gene: TRBJ1-2
abundance: .
CDR3nt: TGTGCCAGCTCATCGGGGACAGGGGACTATGGCTACACCTTC
CDR3aa: CASSSGTGDYGYTF

d_gene: .
v_gene: TRBV3-1/TRBV3-2
j_gene: TRBJ1-2
abundance: .
CDR3nt: TGTGCCAGCAGCTACGGACAGCATGGCTACACCTTC
CDR3aa: CASSYGQHGYTF

d_gene: .
v_gene: TRBV3-1/TRBV3-2
j_gene: TRBJ2-1
abundance: few
CDR3nt: TGTGCCAGCAGCCTTGGTGGCGGAGCCTACAATGAGCAGTTCTTC
CDR3aa: CASSLGGGAYNEQFF

d_gene: .
v_gene: TRBV27
j_gene: TRBJ2-1
abundance: .
CDR3nt: TGTGCCAGCAGTTTATCTGCAGGGTCCTACAATGAGCAGTTCTTC
CDR3aa: CASSLSAGSYNEQFF

d_gene: .
v_gene: TRBV24-1
j_gene: TRBJ2-1
abundance: .
CDR3nt: TGTGCCACCAGTGATCGAAGACTAGGAGACTCCTACAATGAGCAGTTCTTC
CDR3aa: CATSDRRLGDSYNEQFF

d_gene: TRBD1
v_gene: TRBV4-3
j_gene: TRBJ1-2
abundance: .
CDR3nt: TGCGCCAGCAGCCCTACTTCTCAGGGGGCACCTGGCTACACCTTC
CDR3aa: CASSPTSQGAPGYTF

d_gene: .
v_gene: TRBV7-2
j_gene: TRBJ2-1
abundance: .
CDR3nt: TGTGCCAGCAGCCAAGGCGGGGCGTGGAATGAGCAGTTCTTC
CDR3aa: CASSQGGAWNEQFF

d_gene: TRBD2
v_gene: TRBV28
j_gene: TRBJ2-3
abundance: .
CDR3nt: TGTGCCAGCAGTTTAGAGAACACCGGGACTAGCGGGGGGAAGAGCACAGATACGCAGTATTTT
CDR3aa: CASSLENTGTSGGKSTDTQYF

d_gene: TRBD2
v_gene: TRBV24-1
j_gene: TRBJ2-3
abundance: .
CDR3nt: TGTGCCACCAGTGATCTAGCGGGAGGCTTCACAGATACGCAGTATTTT
CDR3aa: CATSDLAGGFTDTQYF

d_gene: TRBD1
v_gene: TRBV11-2
j_gene: TRBJ2-7
abundance: .
CDR3nt: TGTGCCAGCAGCTTGGACAGGGCATCCTACGAGCAGTACTTC
CDR3aa: CASSLDRASYEQYF

d_gene: .
v_gene: TRBV28
j_gene: TRBJ2-1
abundance: .
CDR3nt: TGTGCCAGCAGCTCATACCAGGGGTCGGAGTACAATGAGCAGTTCTTC
CDR3aa: CASSSYQGSEYNEQFF

d_gene: .
v_gene: TRBV4-1
j_gene: TRBJ1-4
abundance: few
CDR3nt: TGCGCCAGCAGCCAAGGACAGCCATCCTTGGGCGAAAAACTGTTTTTT
CDR3aa: CASSQGQPSLGEKLFF

d_gene: TRBD1
v_gene: TRBV2
j_gene: TRBJ1-4
abundance: .
CDR3nt: TGTGCCAGCAGGCGTGGACAGGGGAGAAAGGGTAATGAAAAACTGTTTTTT
CDR3aa: CASRRGQGRKGNEKLFF

d_gene: TRBD1
v_gene: TRBV7-8
j_gene: TRBJ2-7
abundance: .
CDR3nt: TGTGCCAGCAGCGTTCCCGGGACAGGGATCTCCTACGAGCAGTACTTC
CDR3aa: CASSVPGTGISYEQYF

d_gene: .
v_gene: TRBV29-1
j_gene: TRBJ1-2
abundance: .
CDR3nt: TGCAGCGTTGATAATGGCTACACCTTC
CDR3aa: CSVDNGYTF

d_gene: .
v_gene: TRBV13
j_gene: TRBJ1-4
abundance: .
CDR3nt: TGTGCCAGCAGCTCACAGTTTAATGAAAAACTGTTTTTT
CDR3aa: CASSSQFNEKLFF

d_gene: TRBD1
v_gene: TRBV6-5
j_gene: TRBJ2-5
abundance: .
CDR3nt: TGTGCCAGCAGTTACTTGGACAGGGTAGAGACCCAGTACTTC
CDR3aa: CASSYLDRVETQYF

d_gene: .
v_gene: TRBV9
j_gene: TRBJ2-7
abundance: once
CDR3nt: TGTGCCAGCAGCGCAACCACCGGGACTGTGCTGCACGAGCAGTACTTC
CDR3aa: CASSATTGTVLHEQYF

d_gene: .
v_gene: TRBV5-1
j_gene: TRBJ2-2
abundance: .
CDR3nt: TGCGCCAGCAGCTTGTTTTCAGGGAACACCGGGGAGCTGTTTTTT
CDR3aa: CASSLFSGNTGELFF

d_gene: .
v_gene: TRBV11-3
j_gene: TRBJ2-2
abundance: .
CDR3nt: TGTGCCAGCAGCCCGGCGGCGGGAACCGGGGAGCTGTTTTTT
CDR3aa: CASSPAAGTGELFF

d_gene: .
v_gene: TRBV3-1/TRBV3-2
j_gene: TRBJ2-7
abundance: .
CDR3nt: TGTGCCAGCAGCCAAACAGTCTACGAGCAGTACTTC
CDR3aa: CASSQTVYEQYF

d_gene: TRBD1
v_gene: TRBV5-6
j_gene: TRBJ2-2
abundance: .
CDR3nt: TGTGCCAGCAGCTTTGGGACAGGGGATACGGCCGGGGAGCTGTTTTTT
CDR3aa: CASSFGTGDTAGELFF

d_gene: .
v_gene: TRBV18
j_gene: TRBJ2-7
abundance: .
CDR3nt: TGTGCCAGCTCACGAGACATGTACGAGCAGTACTTC
CDR3aa: CASSRDMYEQYF

d_gene: TRBD1
v_gene: TRBV28
j_gene: TRBJ2-1
abundance: .
CDR3nt: TGTGCCAGCAGTTTGACAGGGGGGAATGAGCAGTTCTTC
CDR3aa: CASSLTGGNEQFF

d_gene: .
v_gene: TRBV18
j_gene: TRBJ1-4
abundance: .
CDR3nt: TGTGCCAGCTCACCAGAGGGGACAGAAAAACTGTTTTTT
CDR3aa: CASSPEGTEKLFF

d_gene: .
v_gene: TRBV2
j_gene: TRBJ2-1
abundance: .
CDR3nt: TGTGCCAGTGAGGAGGCCGGCAATGAGCAGTTCTTC
CDR3aa: CASEEAGNEQFF

d_gene: .
v_gene: TRBV11-2
j_gene: TRBJ2-7
abundance: .
CDR3nt: TGTGCCAGCAGCCCAGCCCCGGGACTCATCTACGAGCAGTACTTC
CDR3aa: CASSPAPGLIYEQYF

d_gene: .
v_gene: TRBV12-3/TRBV12-4
j_gene: TRBJ1-6
abundance: .
CDR3nt: TGTGCCAGCAGTTTGTGGGAGTCGCCCCTCCACTTT
CDR3aa: CASSLWESPLHF

d_gene: .
v_gene: TRBV6-1
j_gene: TRBJ1-5
abundance: .
CDR3nt: TGTGCCAGCAGTGACCCAGGGAATAGCAATCAGCCCCAGCATTTT
CDR3aa: CASSDPGNSNQPQHF

d_gene: TRBD1
v_gene: TRBV28
j_gene: TRBJ2-7
abundance: once
CDR3nt: TGTGCCAGCAGTCTAAGACAGGGACCGAGACGATCCTACGAGCAGTACTTC
CDR3aa: CASSLRQGPRRSYEQYF

d_gene: .
v_gene: TRBV24-1
j_gene: TRBJ2-7
abundance: .
CDR3nt: TGTGCCACCAGTGATCCTCTTGGGGCCTCCTACGAGCAGTACTTC
CDR3aa: CATSDPLGASYEQYF

d_gene: TRBD1
v_gene: TRBV20-1
j_gene: TRBJ1-3
abundance: .
CDR3nt: TGCAGTGCTAGTCTAGGGGGCGCTGGAAACACCATATATTTT
CDR3aa: CSASLGGAGNTIYF

d_gene: TRBD2
v_gene: TRBV5-4
j_gene: TRBJ2-7
abundance: .
CDR3nt: TGTGCCAGCAGCTGGAGCGGGGGGGCCTACGAGCAGTACTTC
CDR3aa: CASSWSGGAYEQYF

d_gene: TRBD2
v_gene: TRBV2
j_gene: TRBJ2-7
abundance: .
CDR3nt: TGTGCCAGCAGGGGACTAGCGGCCTACGAGCAGTACTTC
CDR3aa: CASRGLAAYEQYF

d_gene: .
v_gene: TRBV4-1
j_gene: TRBJ1-4
abundance: .
CDR3nt: TGCGCCAGCAGCCAAGGATGGGCAGGTACTAATGAAAAACTGTTTTTT
CDR3aa: CASSQGWAGTNEKLFF

d_gene: TRBD1
v_gene: TRBV6-5
j_gene: TRBJ2-2
abundance: .
CDR3nt: TGTGCCAGCAGGGACAGGGGATCGGGAATCGGGGAGCTGTTTTTT
CDR3aa: CASRDRGSGIGELFF

d_gene: .
v_gene: TRBV29-1
j_gene: TRBJ2-5
abundance: .
CDR3nt: TGCAGCGTTGAGGACAAACAAGAGACCCAGTACTTC
CDR3aa: CSVEDKQETQYF

d_gene: TRBD2
v_gene: TRBV27
j_gene: TRBJ2-7
abundance: once
CDR3nt: TGTGCCAGCAGTTCCTGGACTAGCGGCTACGAGCAGTACTTC
CDR3aa: CASSSWTSGYEQYF

d_gene: TRBD1
v_gene: TRBV4-3
j_gene: TRBJ2-4
abundance: .
CDR3nt: TGCGCCAGCAGCCAATGGGTACAGGGGAAAAACATTCAGTACTTC
CDR3aa: CASSQWVQGKNIQYF

d_gene: TRBD2
v_gene: TRBV7-2
j_gene: TRBJ2-7
abundance: few
CDR3nt: TGTGCCAGCAGCACTAGCGGGGATAGCTCCTACGAGCAGTACTTC
CDR3aa: CASSTSGDSSYEQYF

d_gene: .
v_gene: TRBV27
j_gene: TRBJ2-3
abundance: once
CDR3nt: TGTGCCAGCAGTTTAAGGTGGCAGGGTTTGGATACGCAGTATTTT
CDR3aa: CASSLRWQGLDTQYF

d_gene: TRBD1
v_gene: TRBV7-9
j_gene: TRBJ1-1
abundance: .
CDR3nt: TGTGCCAGCAGCTTACTCGGGACAGGGGGAGAAGCTTTCTTT
CDR3aa: CASSLLGTGGEAFF

d_gene: TRBD1
v_gene: TRBV5-8
j_gene: TRBJ2-7
abundance: .
CDR3nt: TGTGCCAGCAGCTTGGCCGTGACAGGGTATGGCTCCGAGCAGTACTTC
CDR3aa: CASSLAVTGYGSEQYF

d_gene: TRBD1
v_gene: TRBV28
j_gene: TRBJ1-1
abundance: .
CDR3nt: TGTGCCAGCAGTCAAGGGGGCGCGGTCACTGAAGCTTTCTTT
CDR3aa: CASSQGGAVTEAFF

d_gene: .
v_gene: TRBV24-1
j_gene: TRBJ2-1
abundance: .
CDR3nt: TGTGCCACCAGCAACCCCGTCGAGTACAATGAGCAGTTCTTC
CDR3aa: CATSNPVEYNEQFF

d_gene: TRBD1
v_gene: TRBV2
j_gene: TRBJ2-7
abundance: .
CDR3nt: TGTGCCAGCAGCCTTGACAGGGGCAACTACGAGCAGTACTTC
CDR3aa: CASSLDRGNYEQYF

d_gene: .
v_gene: TRBV5-6
j_gene: TRBJ2-7
abundance: .
CDR3nt: TGTGCCAGCAGCTTGGACAGTGCCTCCTACGAGCAGTACTTC
CDR3aa: CASSLDSASYEQYF

d_gene: .
v_gene: TRBV4-1
j_gene: TRBJ1-5
abundance: .
CDR3nt: TGCGCCAGCAGCCAAGATGGGGCAGGGAGGTATGGTCAGCCCCAGCATTTT
CDR3aa: CASSQDGAGRYGQPQHF

d_gene: TRBD1
v_gene: TRBV7-2
j_gene: TRBJ1-1
abundance: .
CDR3nt: TGTGCCAGCAGACTCATGACAGGGGGTTCAGAAGCTTTCTTT
CDR3aa: CASRLMTGGSEAFF

d_gene: TRBD1
v_gene: TRBV4-1
j_gene: TRBJ1-6
abundance: .
CDR3nt: TGCGCCAGCAGCCAAGATGAAAACAGGGGGCACTCACCCCTCCACTTT
CDR3aa: CASSQDENRGHSPLHF

d_gene: TRBD1
v_gene: TRBV6-2/TRBV6-3
j_gene: TRBJ1-5
abundance: .
CDR3nt: TGTGCCAGCAGTTATTGGGACAGTAGCAATCAGCCCCAGCATTTT
CDR3aa: CASSYWDSSNQPQHF

d_gene: TRBD2
v_gene: TRBV4-1
j_gene: TRBJ2-2
abundance: .
CDR3nt: TGCGCCAGCAGCCAGGATCCAACGGGAGGGAACACCGGGGAGCTGTTTTTT
CDR3aa: CASSQDPTGGNTGELFF

d_gene: .
v_gene: TRBV7-6
j_gene: TRBJ2-7
abundance: once
CDR3nt: TGTGCCAGCAGCACCGCAATCAGCGGGTGGAGCTCCTACGAGCAGTACTTC
CDR3aa: CASSTAISGWSSYEQYF

d_gene: .
v_gene: TRBV29-1
j_gene: TRBJ2-7
abundance: .
CDR3nt: TGCAGCGTCCAAGCTCGGACAGTCTACGAGCAGTACTTC
CDR3aa: CSVQARTVYEQYF

d_gene: TRBD2
v_gene: TRBV28
j_gene: TRBJ2-1
abundance: .
CDR3nt: TGTGCCAGCGATACTAGCGGGAGGGGTGATGAGCAGTTCTTC
CDR3aa: CASDTSGRGDEQFF

d_gene: .
v_gene: TRBV28
j_gene: TRBJ1-2
abundance: .
CDR3nt: TGTGCCAGTAACAGGGACTATGGCTACACCTTC
CDR3aa: CASNRDYGYTF

d_gene: .
v_gene: TRBV7-8
j_gene: TRBJ2-7
abundance: .
CDR3nt: TGTGCCAGCAGCTTAGGGCCCCGCATGAGCGGACTGTACGAGCAGTACTTC
CDR3aa: CASSLGPRMSGLYEQYF